The 12 T cell receptor beta chains below all came from one sample that was sequenced in a study of molecular identifiers for immune sequencing clone quantification. One entry per CDR3 protein, called by TCRdb with MiXCR from the PCR reads. Of 38,000 or so distinct CDR3 sequences listed, less than 20% are singletons. Sequencing was performed on naive CD8+ T cells from blood, with Jurkat cell RNA spiked in. Stated subset: FACS-sorted CD8+CD4-CCR7+CD45RA+ naive T cells. Receptors originate from a human donor in good health. Some libraries in this study had Jurkat cell RNA spiked in.

In this sample, this clonotype turned up many times. V and J are TRBV7-2 and TRBJ2-3; D is undetermined. Germline CDR1 and CDR2: SGHTA and FQGNSA. V gave up 1 base and J gave up 0 bases, with 2 bases separating them. CDR3 size: 13 residues. The DNA for the CDR3 is TGTGCCAGCAGCTTAGTCAGCACAGATACGCAGTATTTT. It translates to CASSLVSTDTQYF.

The chain joins TRBV13 to TRBJ2-7; 10 bases align to TRBD2. CDR1 and CDR2 from the germline V gene are PRHDT and FYEKMQ (reference sequence). CDR3 length: 15 residues. Unmatched junction bases numbered 6, after V lost 4 bases and J lost 3 bases. The CDR3 coding sequence is TGTGCCAGCAGCTCTATAGCGGGAGGCAACTACGAGCAGTACTTC. It codes for CASSSIAGGNYEQYF.

This chain connects TRBV9 to TRBJ2-7, with TRBD2 matching 10 bases. After removal of 3 bases from V and 2 bases from J, the junction contained 2 bases not matched to a gene. The germline V gene has CDR1 SGDLS and CDR2 YYNGEE. This CDR3 has 14 amino acids. The chain's CDR3 is CASSGSGGPYEQYF. DNA of the CDR3: TGTGCCAGCAGCGGTAGCGGGGGGCCCTACGAGCAGTACTTC.

The chain couples TRBV2 to TRBJ2-5; possibly TRBD1 or TRBD2 for D (5 bases each). CDR3 length: 13 amino acids. The V end lost 8 bases, the J end lost 2 bases, and 12 bases lay between the germline ends. Germline CDR1 SNHLY, CDR2 FYNNEI. The CDR3 loop reads CASGGGKQETQYF. The CDR3 DNA is TGTGCCAGCGGTGGGGGAAAACAAGAGACCCAGTACTTC.

Here the CDR3 reads CASSLARENTGELFF. CDR3 bases: TGTGCCAGCAGCTTAGCACGGGAGAACACCGGGGAGCTGTTTTTT. J is TRBJ2-2 and V is TRBV7-9, with D perhaps TRBD2 (5 bases). CDR1 and CDR2 from the germline V gene are SEHNR and FQNEAQ (reference sequence). Trimming removed 0 bases at V and 1 base at J, with 6 bases between. The CDR3 covers 15 residues. The variable domain in full, completed from reference TRBV7-9 and TRBJ2-2, reads DTGVSQNPRHKITKRGQNVTFRCDPISEHNRLYWYRQTLGQGPEFLTYFQNEAQLEKSRLLSDRFSAERPKGSFSTLEIQRTEQGDSAMYLCASSLARENTGELFFGEGSRLTVL.

In this sample, this clonotype turned up many times. This CDR3 reads CASSPHGEFRDQPQHF. As DNA, the CDR3 is TGTGCCAGCAGTCCACATGGGGAGTTTCGCGATCAGCCCCAGCATTTT. This rearrangement joins TRBV6-6 to TRBJ1-5; D call uncertain. This CDR3 contains 16 residues. Germline V gene lookup returns CDR1 MNHNY and CDR2 SVGAGI (reference sequence). The germline V and J ends were trimmed by 5 bases and 5 bases, with 19 bases remaining between them.

The sample holds many counts of this clonotype. The gene calls are TRBV20-1 and TRBJ1-4; D not certain. CDR3 size: 13 residues. Trimming left V 3 bases short and J 8 bases short, with 13 bases between. Germline V gene data show CDR1 as DFQATT and CDR2 as SNEGSKA (reference sequence). The CDR3 nucleotides are TGCAGTGCTAGCTCCCGGATGGGGGAAAAACTGTTTTTT. Its translation is CSASSRMGEKLFF.

This clonotype was picked up many times. The chain couples TRBV27 to TRBJ2-1; 8 bases line up with TRBD2. Unmatched junction bases numbered 14, after V lost 7 bases and J lost 0 bases. The CDR3 extends over 18 amino acids. Germline values: CDR1 MNHEY, CDR2 SMNVEV (reference sequence). CDR3 protein: CASIPLGREANSYNEQFF. The CDR3 DNA is TGTGCCAGCATCCCCCTCGGGCGGGAGGCGAACTCCTACAATGAGCAGTTCTTC.

For this clonotype: A read error may be the cause here, since a much bigger clone is one base away. This chain connects TRBV20-1 to TRBJ2-3; D unclear. The CDR3 consists of 12 residues. Germline lookup yields CDR1 DFQATT and CDR2 SNEGSKA (reference sequence). The CDR3 region has the DNA TGCGGTGCTAGAGGTAGCACAGATACGCAGTATTTT. This sequence encodes CGARGSTDTQYF.

This clonotype was recorded many times. The rearrangement links TRBV7-9 to TRBJ2-5, with D perhaps given as TRBD1 or TRBD2 (5 bases each). Trimming shortened V by 6 bases and J by 3 bases, and 11 bases separated the two germline ends. The CDR3 runs to 13 residues. Looked up from germline, CDR1 is SEHNR and CDR2 is FQNEAQ (reference sequence). The CDR3 DNA is TGTGCCAGCAGGGGACCCTCGAAAGAGACCCAGTACTTC. Residues: CASRGPSKETQYF.

This clonotype was counted only a few times. The chain couples TRBV2 to TRBJ2-7; no firm D call. CDR3 length: 14 amino acids. V lost 1 base and J lost 2, with 9 bases in between. Germline V CDR1 and CDR2: SNHLY, FYNNEI. The CDR3: CASSEGTKTYEQYF. The CDR3 region has the DNA TGTGCCAGCAGTGAAGGGACCAAAACCTACGAGCAGTACTTC.

This clonotype was recorded many times. CDR3 coding DNA: TGTGCCAGCAGCACCAATACGTACAATGAGCAGTTCTTC. Its translation: CASSTNTYNEQFF. The V gene is TRBV7-9, the J gene TRBJ2-1, with D uncertain. The V end lost 5 bases, the J end lost 4 bases, and 9 bases lay between the germline ends. The CDR3 length is 13 residues. CDR1 SEHNR and CDR2 FQNEAQ come from the germline V gene (reference sequence). Variable domain in full (rest from reference TRBV7-9 and TRBJ2-1): DTGVSQNPRHKITKRGQNVTFRCDPISEHNRLYWYRQTLGQGPEFLTYFQNEAQLEKSRLLSDRFSAERPKGSFSTLEIQRTEQGDSAMYLCASSTNTYNEQFFGPGTRLTVL.